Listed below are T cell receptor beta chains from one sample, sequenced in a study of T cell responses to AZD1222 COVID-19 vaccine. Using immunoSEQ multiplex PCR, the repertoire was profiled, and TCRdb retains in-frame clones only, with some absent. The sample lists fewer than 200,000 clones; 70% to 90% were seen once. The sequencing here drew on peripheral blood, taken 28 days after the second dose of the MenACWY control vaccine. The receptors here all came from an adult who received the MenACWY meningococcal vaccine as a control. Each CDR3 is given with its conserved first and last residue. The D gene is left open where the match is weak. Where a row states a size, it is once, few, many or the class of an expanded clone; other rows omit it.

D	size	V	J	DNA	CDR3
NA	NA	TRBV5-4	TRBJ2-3	TGTGCCAGCAGCTTCTTGTTCGGGGACACAGATACGCAGTATTTT	CASSFLFGDTDTQYF
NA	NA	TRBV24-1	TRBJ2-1	TGTGCCACCAGTGATTTTGCCAGGGGCGATGAGCAGTTCTTC	CATSDFARGDEQFF
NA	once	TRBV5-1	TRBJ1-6	TGCGCCAGCAGCTTAGGACAGCCAAACAATTCACCCCTCCACTTT	CASSLGQPNNSPLHF
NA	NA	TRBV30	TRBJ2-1	TGTGCCTGGAGTGCGGACATCACCTACAATGAGCAGTTCTTC	CAWSADITYNEQFF
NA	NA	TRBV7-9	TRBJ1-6	TGTGCCAGCAGCTTATTCCCAGATTTAAATTCACCCCTCCACTTT	CASSLFPDLNSPLHF
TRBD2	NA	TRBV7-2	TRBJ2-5	TGTGCCAGCAGCAAAGGAGGGCTAGCGGGAGGACTTGGAGAGACCCAGTACTTC	CASSKGGLAGGLGETQYF
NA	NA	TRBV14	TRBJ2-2	TGTGCCAGCAGCCAAGTTTTGTCCCAGGGAAAGAACACCGGGGAGCTGTTTTTT	CASSQVLSQGKNTGELFF
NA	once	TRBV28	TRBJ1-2	TGTGCCAGCAGTTTATCATTGGGAGGACGGCGCTATGGCTACACCTTC	CASSLSLGGRRYGYTF
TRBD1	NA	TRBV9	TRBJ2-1	TGTGCCAGCAGTTCGACAGGGAGCAATGAGCAGTTCTTC	CASSSTGSNEQFF
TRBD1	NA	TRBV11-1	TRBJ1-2	TGTGCCAGCAGCTTAGCTGGGGACAGGGGCTACACCTTC	CASSLAGDRGYTF
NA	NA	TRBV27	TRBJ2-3	TGTGCCAGCAGTTTGACGGGAGAGGGCACAGATACGCAGTATTTT	CASSLTGEGTDTQYF
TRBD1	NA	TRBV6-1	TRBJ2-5	TGTGCCAGCAGTGAATTGGGACAGGGGACGAACTTC	CASSELGQGTNF
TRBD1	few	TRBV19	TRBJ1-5	TGTGCCAGTAGTTGGGACAGGTTCAATCAGCCCCAGCATTTT	CASSWDRFNQPQHF
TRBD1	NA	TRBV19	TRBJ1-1	TGTGCCAGTAGTATGAGACAGGGACAGGGTTCCAGGACTGAAGCTTTCTTT	CASSMRQGQGSRTEAFF
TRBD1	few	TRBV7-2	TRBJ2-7	TGTGCCAGCAGCTTCGGAGGAGGGACAGGGAACGAGCAGTACTTC	CASSFGGGTGNEQYF
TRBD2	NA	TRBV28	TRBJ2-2	TGTGCCAGCAGCTACTCGGCCGGGGGGGTCGACACCGGGGAGCTGTTTTTT	CASSYSAGGVDTGELFF
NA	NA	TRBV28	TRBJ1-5	TGTGCCAGCATCGCACCCGGGTATCAGCCCCAGCATTTT	CASIAPGYQPQHF
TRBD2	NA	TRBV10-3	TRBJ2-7	TGTGCCATCAGTGGGGCTAGCGGCATCGCCAACGAGCAGTACTTC	CAISGASGIANEQYF
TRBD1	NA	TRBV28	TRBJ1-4	TGTGCCAGCAGTTTCCAGGGGGCAGCTAATGAAAAACTGTTTTTT	CASSFQGAANEKLFF
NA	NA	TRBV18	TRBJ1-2	TGTGCCAGCTCAGGTACTCAAACCACGGGGCAGAACTATGGCTACACCTTC	CASSGTQTTGQNYGYTF
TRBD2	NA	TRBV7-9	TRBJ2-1	TGTGCCAGCAAAGCGGGAGCTTACAATGAGCAGTTCTTC	CASKAGAYNEQFF
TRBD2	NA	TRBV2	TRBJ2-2	TGTGCCAGCATCCCGGAAGGGAAGCGGGAGTGGCCCACCGGGGAGCTGTTTTTT	CASIPEGKREWPTGELFF
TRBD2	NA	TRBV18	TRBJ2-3	TGTGCCAGCTCACCACCGAACAGCGGGATGTATGCAGATACGCAGTATTTT	CASSPPNSGMYADTQYF
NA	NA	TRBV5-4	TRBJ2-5	TGTGCCAGCAGCCTCCGGGACGGTAGCGGGACCCAGTACTTC	CASSLRDGSGTQYF
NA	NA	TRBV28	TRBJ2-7	TGTGCCAGCAGTTTTGACGGGGTTTCCTACGAGCAGTACTTC	CASSFDGVSYEQYF
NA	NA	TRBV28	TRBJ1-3	TGTGCCAGCTCACCTCCGGGAAACACCATATATTTT	CASSPPGNTIYF
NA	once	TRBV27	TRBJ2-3	TGTGCCAGCAGTTTTCGGGGTTGTTTTTGGGGTTCGGGGACAGATACGCAGTATTTT	CASSFRGCFWGSGTDTQYF
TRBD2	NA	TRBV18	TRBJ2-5	TGTGCCAGCTCACCTTTACCAGCGGGAGGGCTCGGTGGGCAAGAGACCCAGTACTTC	CASSPLPAGGLGGQETQYF
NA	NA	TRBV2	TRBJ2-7	TGTGCCAGCAGTGTTGCCTACGAGCAGTACTTC	CASSVAYEQYF
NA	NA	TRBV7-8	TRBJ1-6	TGTGCCAGCAGCTTAGTTGGGCGGGGGAGCTCCTATAATTCACCCCTCCACTTT	CASSLVGRGSSYNSPLHF
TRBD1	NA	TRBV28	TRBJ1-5	TGTGCCAGCAGCCGGACAGGGGGCTCTCAGCCCCAGCATTTT	CASSRTGGSQPQHF
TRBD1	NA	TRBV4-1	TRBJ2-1	TGCGCCAGCCAAGAACGGACAGGCTGGCATGAGCAGTTCTTC	CASQERTGWHEQFF
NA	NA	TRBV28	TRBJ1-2	TGTGCCAGCAGTTTTGCAGGGGACTATGGCTACACCTTC	CASSFAGDYGYTF
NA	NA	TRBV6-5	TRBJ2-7	TGTGCCAGCAGTTACTCGATAATGGGAGGGGGGTACGAGCAGTACTTC	CASSYSIMGGGYEQYF
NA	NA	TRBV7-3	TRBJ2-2	TGTGCCAGCAGCCAAGCGAACACCGGGGAGCTGTTTTTT	CASSQANTGELFF
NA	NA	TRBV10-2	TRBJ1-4	TGCGCCAGCAGTGAGTCGAAGGTTGAAAAACTGTTTTTT	CASSESKVEKLFF
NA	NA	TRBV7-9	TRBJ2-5	TGTGCCAGCAACACCGGGGGCCTCGAGACCCAGTACTTC	CASNTGGLETQYF
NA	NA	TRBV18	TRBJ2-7	TGTGCCAGCTCGCTGACCGGGACTGAAGGCTACGAGCAGTACTTC	CASSLTGTEGYEQYF
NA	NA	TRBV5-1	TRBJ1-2	TGCGCCAGCAGCTTGGGCGGACAGCAGGGGATTAACTATGGCTACACCTTC	CASSLGGQQGINYGYTF
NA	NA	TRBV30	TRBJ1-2	TGTGCCTGGAGTGTACGTCCAGGGGCGGCAATTAGCTATGGCTACACCTTC	CAWSVRPGAAISYGYTF
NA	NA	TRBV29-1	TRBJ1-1	TGCAGCGTTGACATGTTTGGAGACACTGAAGCTTTCTTT	CSVDMFGDTEAFF
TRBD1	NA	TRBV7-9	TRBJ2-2	TGTGCCAGCAGCTTGACAGGGGACGGGGAGCTGTTTTTT	CASSLTGDGELFF
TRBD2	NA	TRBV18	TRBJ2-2	TGTGCCAGCTCACCGCGGACTAGCGGCCTCACCGGGGAGCTGTTTTTT	CASSPRTSGLTGELFF